The 14 T cell receptor beta chains presented below share a single source sample, sequenced in a study of long-term antiretroviral therapy in people with HIV. At the survey level, the v3.0 immunoSEQ assay was run. Assay used: immunoSEQ multiplex PCR; TCRdb lists only in-frame clones, some missing. The sample records approximately 13,000 clones, over 80% being singletons. Sequencing was performed on unsorted PBMCs, taken 1.8 years before starting antiretroviral therapy. These receptors were taken from a middle-aged woman with HIV.

The V gene is TRBV10-1, the J gene TRBJ2-7; TRBD1 agrees at 9 bases. The germline gives CDR1 WNHNN, CDR2 SYGVQD (reference sequence). There are 17 residues in the CDR3. J gave up 6 bases and V 0 bases, and 12 bases lay outside the gene matches. The CDR3 spells CASSESGRDRETGEQYF. The CDR3 bases are TGCGCCAGCAGTGAGTCGGGGCGGGACAGGGAGACCGGCGAGCAGTACTTC.

V is TRBV7-9 and J is TRBJ1-1, with 8 bases identical to TRBD1. The CDR3 runs to 14 residues. With V trimmed by 6 bases and J by 1 base, 4 bases remained unmatched. Germline V CDR1 and CDR2: SEHNR, FQNEAQ (reference sequence). The CDR3 loop reads CASSYRGSNTEAFF. CDR3 DNA sequence: TGTGCCAGCAGTTACAGGGGGTCGAACACTGAAGCTTTCTTT.

V is TRBV10-3 and J is TRBJ2-7; TRBD2 matches at 8 bases. Trimming at V came to 7 bases and at J to 5 bases, leaving 10 bases not matched to a gene. The CDR3 loop spans 14 amino acids. CDR1 and CDR2 from the germline V gene are ENHRY and SYGVKD. In DNA, the CDR3 is TGTGCCATCACCCCTTCAGCGGGAGAGAACGAGCAGTACTTC. This sequence encodes CAITPSAGENEQYF.

The chain couples TRBV27 to TRBJ2-6; 10 nucleotides agree with TRBD1. Germline trimming cut 1 base from V and 4 bases from J; bases unmatched to any gene: 10. The CDR3 runs 19 residues. Germline CDR1 is MNHEY and CDR2 is SMNVEV (reference sequence). CDR3 residues: CASSLYGDRGIAGANVLTF. In DNA form, the CDR3 reads TGTGCCAGCAGTTTATACGGGGACAGGGGTATTGCCGGGGCCAACGTCCTGACTTTC. The full variable domain, its missing parts supplied by reference TRBV27 and TRBJ2-6, is EAQVTQNPRYLITVTGKKLTVTCSQNMNHEYMSWYRQDPGLGLRQIYYSMNVEVTDKGDVPEGYKVSRKEKRNFPLILESPSPNQTSLYFCASSLYGDRGIAGANVLTFGAGSRLTVL.

The genes are TRBV27 and TRBJ2-5; TRBD1 is a possible D gene (6 bases). Trimming removed 3 bases from V and 7 bases from J, with 12 bases in between. Germline-derived CDR1 and CDR2 are MNHEY and SMNVEV (reference sequence). There are 13 residues in the CDR3. The DNA of the CDR3 is TGTGCCAGCAGTTTCGGGCAGGGGAGGACCCAGTACTTC. Its protein is CASSFGQGRTQYF.

This chain links TRBV29-1 with TRBJ1-2; 8 bases map to TRBD1. The CDR3 length is 13 residues. V dropped 6 bases and J dropped 2; count of bases not matched to a gene: 5. The germline V gene encodes CDR1 SQVTM and CDR2 ANQGSEA. This chain's CDR3 is CSVGQGGNYGYTF. The CDR3 DNA reads as TGCAGCGTAGGACAGGGCGGGAACTATGGCTACACCTTC.

By sample share, this clone is medium-sized. The rearrangement uses TRBV27 and TRBJ1-2; unclear D gene. CDR3 length: 13 amino acids. Germline lookup yields CDR1 MNHEY and CDR2 SMNVEV (reference sequence). Between the trimmed V and J ends, which lost 5 bases and 7 bases, there was a span of 14 bases. Here the CDR3 DNA reads TGTGCCAGCAGTCCCCTTCCGACTGGTGGCTACACCTTC. It specifies CASSPLPTGGYTF.

This clone was observed a few times. This chain connects TRBV6-1 to TRBJ2-7; no reliable D call. This CDR3 spans 14 amino acids. Per germline, CDR1 MNHNS and CDR2 SASEGT. V shed 1 base and J shed 2 bases, with 9 bases lying between them. The CDR3: CASSEESITYEQYF. DNA for the CDR3: TGTGCCAGCAGTGAAGAAAGTATTACCTACGAGCAGTACTTC.

The chain combines TRBV2 with TRBJ1-4; D ambiguous. The CDR3 runs 13 residues. Trimming removed 6 bases at V and 5 bases at J, with 10 bases between. Germline loops: CDR1 SNHLY, CDR2 FYNNEI. The CDR3 DNA reads as TGTGCCAGCAGAAGGGAACAAAATGAAAAACTGTTTTTT. It encodes CASRREQNEKLFF.

The rearrangement uses TRBV28 and TRBJ1-1, with a weak D call TRBD1 (5 bases). There are 14 residues in the CDR3. In germline, CDR1 is MDHEN, CDR2 SYDVKM. Trimming took off 4 bases at V and 1 base at J, with 10 bases between the two ends. CDR3 DNA: TGTGCCAGCAGTTCACCCGGGGGGAACACTGAAGCTTTCTTT. Residues: CASSSPGGNTEAFF.

The chain links TRBV13 to TRBJ2-3; D is possibly TRBD1 (5 bases). The CDR3 has 13 residues. V gave up 1 base and J gave up 5 bases, with 7 bases separating them. Germline V gene lookup returns CDR1 PRHDT and CDR2 FYEKMQ (reference sequence). CDR3 loop: CASSLDTGDTQYF. The CDR3 nucleotides are TGTGCCAGCAGCTTAGATACAGGAGATACGCAGTATTTT.

Here the CDR3 DNA reads TGTGCCAGCTGCCGGACTAGCGGAAGTTTTCTCAACACCGGGGAGCTGTTTTTT. Protein: CASCRTSGSFLNTGELFF. This chain uses TRBV27 with TRBJ2-2; TRBD2 matches at 10 bases. V lost 8 bases to trimming and J lost 2 bases; unmatched junction nucleotides: 14. Germline CDR1 and CDR2: MNHEY and SMNVEV (reference sequence). The CDR3 consists of 18 residues.

The chain carries TRBV4-1 and TRBJ1-2; perhaps TRBD1 as D (5 bases). With 1 base removed from V and 7 bases from J, the gap between germline ends came to 16 bases. The CDR3 contains 15 residues. CDR1 is MGHRA and CDR2 is YSYEKL in the germline V gene. The DNA of the CDR3 is TGCGCCAGCAGCCAAGGAATGCAGACGACAGTTGGCTACACCTTC. This gives the protein CASSQGMQTTVGYTF.

The chain employs TRBV27 and TRBJ2-4, with 9 bases lining up with TRBD2. The CDR3 totals 17 residues. Trimming took 3 bases from V and 0 from J; bases not matched to a gene: 6. From germline, CDR1 is MNHEY and CDR2 SMNVEV (reference sequence). CDR3 sequence: CASSFRGLALAKNIQYF. CDR3 DNA sequence: TGTGCCAGCAGTTTTAGAGGACTAGCGTTAGCCAAAAACATTCAGTACTTC.